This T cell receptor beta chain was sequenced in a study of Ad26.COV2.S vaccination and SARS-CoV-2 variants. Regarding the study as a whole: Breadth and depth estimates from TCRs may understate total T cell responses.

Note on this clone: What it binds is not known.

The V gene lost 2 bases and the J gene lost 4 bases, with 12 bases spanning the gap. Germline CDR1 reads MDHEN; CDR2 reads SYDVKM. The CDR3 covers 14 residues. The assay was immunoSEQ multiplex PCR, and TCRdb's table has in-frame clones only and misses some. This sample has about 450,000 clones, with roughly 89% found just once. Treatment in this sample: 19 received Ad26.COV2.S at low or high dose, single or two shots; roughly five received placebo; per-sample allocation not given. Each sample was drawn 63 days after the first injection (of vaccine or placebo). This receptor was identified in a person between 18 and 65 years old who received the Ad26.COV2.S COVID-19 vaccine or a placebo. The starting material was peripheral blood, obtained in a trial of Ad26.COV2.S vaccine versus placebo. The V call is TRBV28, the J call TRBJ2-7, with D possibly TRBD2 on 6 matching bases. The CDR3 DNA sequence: TGTGCCAGCAGTTTACGGGAGAGTGTATACGAGCAGTACTTC. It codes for CASSLRESVYEQYF.